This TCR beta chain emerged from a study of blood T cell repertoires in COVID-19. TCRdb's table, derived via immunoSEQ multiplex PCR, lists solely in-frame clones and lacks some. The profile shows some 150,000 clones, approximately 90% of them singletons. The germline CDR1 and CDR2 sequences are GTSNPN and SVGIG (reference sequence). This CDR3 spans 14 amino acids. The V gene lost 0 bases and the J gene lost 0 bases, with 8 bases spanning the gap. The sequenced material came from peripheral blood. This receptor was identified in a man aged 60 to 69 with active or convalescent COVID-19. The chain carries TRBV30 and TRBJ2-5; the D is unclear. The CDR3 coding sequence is TGTGCCTGGAGTGTTCCACTCCACCAAGAGACCCAGTACTTC. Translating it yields CAWSVPLHQETQYF. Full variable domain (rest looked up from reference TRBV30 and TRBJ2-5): SQTIHQWPATLVQPVGSPLSLECTVEGTSNPNLYWYRQAAGRGLQLLFYSVGIGQISSEVPQNLSASRPQDRQFILSSKKLLLSDSGFYLCAWSVPLHQETQYFGPGTRLLVL.